The 31 T cell receptor beta chains in this list originate from one sample, sequenced in a study of control samples from healthy donors and cancer patients. Only in-frame clones appear in the TCRdb table, and some are missing; sequencing was by immunoSEQ multiplex PCR. This sample yields around 170,000 clones, of which roughly 90% are seen a single time; more than 1.3% belongs to the top ten. Sequencing used blood. These receptors were taken from a woman aged 50 to 65 in good health.

The chain couples TRBV6-5 to TRBJ2-7, with TRBD1 as a possible D gene (5 bases). Deletions cut 1 base from V and 0 bases from J, with 7 bases between. There are 14 residues in the CDR3. Germline lookup yields CDR1 MNHEY and CDR2 SVGAGI. CDR3 amino acids: CASSYFGASYEQYF. The CDR3 coding sequence is TGTGCCAGCAGTTACTTTGGGGCCTCCTACGAGCAGTACTTC.

The rearrangement joins TRBV5-4 to TRBJ1-1, with TRBD1 identical over 7 bases. The V segment lost 3 bases and the J segment 7 bases; nucleotides outside the gene matches: 9. The CDR3 has 14 residues. Germline CDR1 reads SGHNT; CDR2 reads YYREEE (reference sequence). The CDR3 spells CASSYRDSIFEAFF. The DNA of the CDR3 is TGTGCCAGCAGCTACCGGGACAGCATATTTGAAGCTTTCTTT.

The J gene is TRBJ1-5, the V gene TRBV5-4, with TRBD1 as a possible D gene (5 bases). The CDR3 contains 15 residues. V shed 4 bases and J shed 0 bases, with 11 bases lying between them. The germline V gene encodes CDR1 SGHNT and CDR2 YYREEE (reference sequence). The CDR3 is CASSPGLYSNQPQHF. In DNA form, the CDR3 reads TGTGCCAGCAGCCCAGGGCTTTATAGCAATCAGCCCCAGCATTTT.

This chain connects TRBV5-4 to TRBJ2-3; D not certain. The ends were cut back, 0 bases at V and 0 bases at J, with 5 bases in the middle. The CDR3 runs 14 residues. Germline-derived CDR1 and CDR2 are SGHNT and YYREEE (reference sequence). The CDR3 nucleotides are TGTGCCAGCAGCTTGGACTTGAGCACAGATACGCAGTATTTT. Translation gives CASSLDLSTDTQYF. The whole variable domain, remainder taken from reference TRBV5-4 and TRBJ2-3, is ETGVTQSPTHLIKTRGQQVTLRCSSQSGHNTVSWYQQALGQGPQFIFQYYREEENGRGNFPPRFSGLQFPNYSSELNVNALELDDSALYLCASSLDLSTDTQYFGPGTRLTVL.

V gene TRBV9 combines with J gene TRBJ2-2; D possibly corresponds to TRBD2 (7 bases). Looked up from germline, CDR1 is SGDLS and CDR2 is YYNGEE. The V and J ends lost 0 bases and 4 bases respectively, with 13 bases between them. The CDR3 loop spans 16 amino acids. This CDR3 is CASSVDPGGLTGELFF. Written as DNA, the CDR3 is TGTGCCAGCAGCGTAGACCCGGGGGGCCTCACCGGGGAGCTGTTTTTT.

The V gene is TRBV7-3, the J gene TRBJ2-5, with 7 positions matching TRBD2. Losses at the gene ends were 4 bases for V and 1 base for J; bases not matched to a gene: 3. Germline-derived CDR1 and CDR2 are SGHTA and FQGTGA. The CDR3 is 14 residues long. Here the CDR3 DNA reads TGTGCCAGCAGCTACGGGGGGAGCCAAGAGACCCAGTACTTC. This translates into CASSYGGSQETQYF.

This sequence joins TRBV5-8 and TRBJ2-5; no definite D call. This CDR3 contains 12 residues. Germline V gene lookup returns CDR1 SGHTS and CDR2 YDEGEE. V was shortened by 1 base and J by 4 bases, with 5 bases between the two germline ends. The DNA of the CDR3 is TGTGCCAGCAGCTTGCGGTCAGAGACCCAGTACTTC. Translating it yields CASSLRSETQYF.

The chain links TRBV5-1 to TRBJ2-7, with TRBD2 identical over 9 bases. J gave up 0 bases and V 7 bases, and 5 bases lay outside the gene matches. Germline CDR1 reads SGHRS; CDR2 reads YFSETQ. The CDR3 runs 14 residues. CDR3 nucleotides: TGCGCCAGCTCGAGCGGGGGGCCCTCCTACGAGCAGTACTTC. Translation gives CASSSGGPSYEQYF. Full variable domain (rest looked up from reference TRBV5-1 and TRBJ2-7): KAGVTQTPRYLIKTRGQQVTLSCSPISGHRSVSWYQQTPGQGLQFLFEYFSETQRNKGNFPGRFSGRQFSNSRSEMNVSTLELGDSALYLCASSSGGPSYEQYFGPGTRLTVT.

A single count supports this clone. The rearrangement links TRBV6-5 to TRBJ2-5; the match to TRBD1 covers 7 bases. Trimming took 7 bases from V and 6 from J; bases not matched to a gene: 8. The CDR3 has 13 amino acids. CDR1 and CDR2 (germline): MNHEY, SVGAGI. The CDR3 DNA reads as TGTGCCAGCACCCCCAGGGGGTTACAGACCCAGTACTTC. This encodes CASTPRGLQTQYF.

The chain combines TRBV28 with TRBJ2-7, with TRBD2 matching 7 bases. J was trimmed by 6 bases and V by 5 bases; bases with no gene match: 16. Germline-derived CDR1 and CDR2 are MDHEN and SYDVKM. The CDR3 runs 16 residues. The DNA of the CDR3 is TGTGCCAGCAGTCCGACGGGGGAGGGCCAACCGGGCGAGCAGTACTTC. This gives the protein CASSPTGEGQPGEQYF.

The genes are TRBV28 and TRBJ1-2, with TRBD1 as a possible D gene (5 bases). Germline V gene lookup returns CDR1 MDHEN and CDR2 SYDVKM. This CDR3 region has 15 residues. V was shortened by 5 bases and J by 8 bases, with 21 bases between the two germline ends. The CDR3, as DNA: TGTGCCAGCAGTCCCCCGGGACTCCGACCTATCGGCTACACCTTC. Translating it yields CASSPPGLRPIGYTF.

J is TRBJ1-4 and V is TRBV27, with D unclear. Trimming removed 3 bases at V and 8 bases at J, with 10 bases between. CDR3 length: 13 amino acids. The germline V gene has CDR1 MNHEY and CDR2 SMNVEV (reference sequence). CDR3 loop: CASSFGPQEKLFF. CDR3 nucleotides: TGTGCCAGCAGTTTCGGGCCCCAGGAAAAACTGTTTTTT.

This rearrangement joins TRBV24-1 to TRBJ2-7; no clear D. The length of the CDR3 is 14 residues. Trimming took 5 bases from V and 2 from J, leaving 12 bases between them. In germline, CDR1 is KGHDR, CDR2 SFDVKD. CDR3 DNA: TGTGCCACCAGTGGTGACGTCTACCCCTACGAGCAGTACTTC. Translating gives CATSGDVYPYEQYF.

The rearrangement joins TRBV6-5 to TRBJ2-7; 7 bases fit TRBD1. V shed 6 bases and J 2 bases; nucleotides not matched to a gene: 10. Germline V CDR1 and CDR2: MNHEY, SVGAGI. The CDR3 runs 15 residues. CDR3: CASRAGQVLTYEQYF. The CDR3 bases are TGTGCCAGCAGGGCCGGACAGGTTCTCACCTACGAGCAGTACTTC.

In its sample, this clone was seen once. The chain joins TRBV7-9 to TRBJ2-4, with D hard to call. V was pared by 1 base and J by 4 bases, with 11 bases between. This CDR3 is 15 amino acids long. Germline values: CDR1 SEHNR, CDR2 FQNEAQ (reference sequence). The CDR3 spells CASSLGGVEKNIQYF. The CDR3 DNA reads as TGTGCCAGCAGCTTAGGTGGGGTGGAGAAAAACATTCAGTACTTC.

The gene calls are TRBV19 and TRBJ2-3; TRBD1 is a possible D gene (6 bases). Per germline, CDR1 LNHDA and CDR2 SQIVND (reference sequence). The V end lost 10 bases, the J end lost 4 bases, and 18 bases lay between the germline ends. CDR3 length equals 14 residues. The CDR3 spells CATKLQGSADTQYF. Here the CDR3 DNA reads TGTGCCACTAAACTACAGGGTAGTGCAGATACGCAGTATTTT.

The chain employs TRBV6-5 and TRBJ1-1; D perhaps matches TRBD1 (6 bases). The germline V and J ends were trimmed by 1 base and 6 bases, with 15 bases remaining between them. Per the germline V gene, CDR1 is MNHEY and CDR2 is SVGAGI. This CDR3 contains 15 residues. The CDR3 DNA sequence: TGTGCCAGCAGTTACTATTCTGGGGGCAGGCCTGAAGCTTTCTTT. Its translation is CASSYYSGGRPEAFF.

V gene TRBV28 combines with J gene TRBJ1-5, with a possible D match to TRBD1 (6 bases). Trimming cost V 8 bases and J 6 bases, with 11 bases left between them. From germline, CDR1 is MDHEN and CDR2 SYDVKM. The length of the CDR3 is 12 residues. CDR3 coding DNA: TGTGCCAGCCAACAGGGAAGTCAGCCCCAGCATTTT. Protein sequence: CASQQGSQPQHF.

Turning to this clone: In the same sample, other DNA sequences code for this CDR3. J is TRBJ2-5 and V is TRBV6-2 or TRBV6-3, with unresolved D. The CDR3 totals 11 residues. V dropped 5 bases and J dropped 2 bases, with 3 bases sitting between them. Germline CDR1 MNHEY, CDR2 SVGEGT. The CDR3 protein is CASSPQETQYF. In DNA, the CDR3 is TGTGCCAGCAGTCCACAAGAGACCCAGTACTTC.

There are a few counts of this clone. The CDR3 DNA sequence: TGTGCCAGCTCACCACGTTCCGGGGACACTGAAGCTTTCTTT. It translates to CASSPRSGDTEAFF. The chain uses TRBV18 and TRBJ1-1; D unclear. In germline, CDR1 is KGHSH, CDR2 LQKENI. Trimming left V 1 base short and J 3 bases short, with 9 bases between. This CDR3 spans 14 amino acids.

The gene calls are TRBV14 and TRBJ1-1; no definite D call. With 1 base removed from V and 5 bases from J, the gap between germline ends came to 14 bases. The CDR3 has 15 amino acids. Germline V gives CDR1 SGHDN, CDR2 FVKESK. The chain's CDR3 is CASSQAYRRSTEAFF. In nucleotides, the CDR3 is TGTGCCAGCAGCCAAGCCTATCGACGGAGTACTGAAGCTTTCTTT.

The chain links TRBV10-3 to TRBJ2-2; no clear D gene. This CDR3 region has 14 residues. The germline V and J ends were trimmed by 2 bases and 2 bases, with 6 bases remaining between them. The germline V gene encodes CDR1 ENHRY and CDR2 SYGVKD. CDR3: CAISEDTNTGELFF. The CDR3 nucleotides are TGTGCCATCAGTGAGGACACCAACACCGGGGAGCTGTTTTTT.

The chain links TRBV18 to TRBJ1-4; D perhaps matches TRBD1 (6 bases). The CDR3 runs to 13 residues. Trimming cost V 6 bases and J 8 bases, with 13 bases left between them. The germline gives CDR1 KGHSH, CDR2 LQKENI. The CDR3 sequence: CASSRGENEKLFF. CDR3 coding DNA: TGTGCCAGCTCTAGGGGGGAGAACGAAAAACTGTTTTTT.

This chain connects TRBV5-1 to TRBJ1-2; a possible D gene is TRBD1 (5 bases). Germline V gene sequence: CDR1 SGHRS, CDR2 YFSETQ. This CDR3 contains 15 residues. V lost 1 base to trimming and J lost 2 bases, with 12 bases between them. The DNA of the CDR3 is TGCGCCAGCAGCTTGATAGGGGAAGAAAACTATGGCTACACCTTC. This sequence encodes CASSLIGEENYGYTF. Full variable domain (outside the CDR3, taken from reference TRBV5-1 and TRBJ1-2): KAGVTQTPRYLIKTRGQQVTLSCSPISGHRSVSWYQQTPGQGLQFLFEYFSETQRNKGNFPGRFSGRQFSNSRSEMNVSTLELGDSALYLCASSLIGEENYGYTFGSGTRLTVV.

The genes are TRBV4-3 and TRBJ2-5; 11 positions agree with TRBD2. The length of the CDR3 is 16 residues. Per the germline V gene, CDR1 is LGHNA and CDR2 is YSLEER. With 1 base clipped from V and 5 bases from J, the junction kept 6 bases outside the gene matches. In DNA, the CDR3 is TGCGCCAGCAGCCAAGTGGGGGCTAGCGGGAGGGAGACCCAGTACTTC. It specifies CASSQVGASGRETQYF.

The chain has TRBV6-1 and TRBJ1-1; D remains ambiguous. CDR3 size: 14 residues. V was shortened by 3 bases and J by 0 bases, with 8 bases between the two germline ends. Germline CDR1 reads MNHNS; CDR2 reads SASEGT. The CDR3 protein is CASSDGVMNTEAFF. CDR3 bases: TGTGCCAGCAGTGACGGGGTCATGAACACTGAAGCTTTCTTT.

The gene calls are TRBV5-1 and TRBJ1-3; D not certain. Germline values: CDR1 SGHRS, CDR2 YFSETQ. The CDR3 is 15 residues long. With 0 bases removed from V and 2 bases from J, the gap between germline ends came to 9 bases. CDR3 coding DNA: TGCGCCAGCAGCTTGGCCGGGGATACTGGAAACACCATATATTTT. This encodes CASSLAGDTGNTIYF.

The chain employs TRBV5-4 and TRBJ2-1; 8 bases line up with TRBD2. Germline CDR1 is SGHNT and CDR2 is YYREEE (reference sequence). The V gene end was trimmed by 9 bases and the J gene end by 4 bases; junction bases not matched to a gene: 12. The CDR3 totals 15 residues. The DNA of the CDR3 is TGTGCCATATCTTGGGGGCGGGGGGAATACAATGAGCAGTTCTTC. This encodes CAISWGRGEYNEQFF.

With respect to this clone: Distinct nucleotide sequences in the sample also encode this CDR3. This chain joins TRBV28 and TRBJ2-7; D not resolved. The CDR3 runs to 12 residues. Germline CDR1 and CDR2: MDHEN and SYDVKM. Trimming stripped 5 bases from V and 0 bases from J, with 5 bases between. The CDR3 region is CASSLSSYEQYF. CDR3 nucleotides: TGTGCCAGCAGTCTTAGCTCCTACGAGCAGTACTTC.

The chain uses TRBV6-6 and TRBJ1-3; no firm D call. The CDR3 has 14 residues. In germline, CDR1 is MNHNY, CDR2 SVGAGI (reference sequence). The V end lost 6 bases, the J end lost 4 bases, and 13 bases lay between the germline ends. CDR3 amino acids: CASSFVTKGNTIYF. The CDR3 DNA is TGTGCCAGCAGCTTCGTAACAAAAGGAAACACCATATATTTT.

This sequence joins TRBV18 and TRBJ2-4; D perhaps matches TRBD1 (6 bases). There are 16 residues in the CDR3. Germline CDR1 reads KGHSH; CDR2 reads LQKENI. V lost 2 bases and J 3 bases, leaving 14 bases between the germline ends. CDR3: CASSPLRDNVKNIQYF. The CDR3 DNA reads as TGTGCCAGCTCACCATTGAGGGACAATGTCAAAAACATTCAGTACTTC.